This TCR beta chain was identified during a study of blood T cell repertoires in COVID-19. Turning to the study itself: Samples came from the United States, Italy and Spain, spanning acute and convalescent COVID-19. Sources were T cells, B-cell-depleted T cells, or PBMCs; the material itself was cDNA or gDNA.

TCRdb's copy holds only in-frame clones and misses some; the assay was immunoSEQ multiplex PCR. The table includes about 500,000 clones, around nine tenths detected once. The Seattle patients joined while their infection was active and were tracked longitudinally afterward. This CDR3 has 14 amino acids. The TCR comes from a woman aged 45-65 years with COVID-19, enrolled during active disease. Sequences were obtained from peripheral blood. V is TRBV21-1 and J is TRBJ1-5; the table's D gene call, TRBD1, was not cross checked with the DNA. TRBV21-1 is termed a pseudogene. Here the CDR3 reads CASSKGQGKQPQHF. For the CDR3, the DNA is TGTGCCAGCAGCAAGGGACAGGGTAAACAGCCCCAGCATTTT.